The 27 T cell receptor beta chains below all came from one sample that was sequenced in a study of T cells in Graves' hyperthyroidism and ophthalmopathy. Amplification yielded TCR beta CDR3 regions, with RNA transcripts as the source. A set of HTBI primers served as the primers for a first-round RT-PCR of the TCR CDR3. From the multiplex PCR reads, TCRdb called clonotypes with MiXCR, one entry per CDR3 protein. Of about 530,000 distinct CDR3 sequences in the sample, approximately 17% are singletons; the top ten hold about 16%. The sequenced sample was blood. The receptor source for this set is a woman aged 18-29 years with Graves' ophthalmopathy.

This clonotype was picked up many times. The V call is TRBV20-1, the J call TRBJ1-1; D is ambiguous. V lost 3 bases and J 1 base, leaving 6 bases between the germline ends. The CDR3 loop spans 12 amino acids. Germline loops: CDR1 DFQATT, CDR2 SNEGSKA (reference sequence). In DNA form, the CDR3 reads TGCAGTGCTAGTCTGGGGAACACTGAAGCTTTCTTT. Translated, it gives CSASLGNTEAFF.

This clonotype was observed a handful of times. The genes are TRBV20-1 and TRBJ2-7; tentative D call: TRBD2 (5 bases). Germline CDR1 and CDR2: DFQATT and SNEGSKA (reference sequence). This CDR3 spans 13 amino acids. Trimming pared 3 bases from V and 0 bases from J, leaving 9 bases between. For the CDR3, the DNA is TGCAGTGCTAGGACTACCGACTCCTACGAGCAGTACTTC. Protein product: CSARTTDSYEQYF.

This clonotype was seen many times. The chain couples TRBV12-3 or TRBV12-4 to TRBJ2-7; either TRBD1 or TRBD2 may fit D (6 bases each). This CDR3 comprises 13 residues. Trimming shortened V by 7 bases and J by 0 bases, and 10 bases separated the two germline ends. CDR3 in DNA: TGTGCCAGCAAGGGGGAGGACTCCTACGAGCAGTACTTC. It translates to CASKGEDSYEQYF.

This clonotype was seen only a few times. The chain combines TRBV27 with TRBJ2-3; D remains unclear. The germline gives CDR1 MNHEY, CDR2 SMNVEV (reference sequence). The V gene lost 8 bases and the J gene lost 2 bases, with 11 bases spanning the gap. The CDR3 covers 13 residues. CDR3 region: CASGWGATDTQYF. The CDR3 region has the DNA TGTGCCAGCGGGTGGGGTGCCACAGATACGCAGTATTTT.

The chain has TRBV2 and TRBJ1-5, with a possible D match to TRBD1 (5 bases). Germline V gives CDR1 SNHLY, CDR2 FYNNEI. This CDR3 is 14 amino acids long. Between the trimmed V and J ends, which lost 5 bases and 5 bases, there was a span of 13 bases. This chain's CDR3 is CASSRAGTDQPQHF. The CDR3 DNA reads as TGTGCCAGCAGTCGGGCCGGGACGGATCAGCCCCAGCATTTT. Full variable domain (remainder filled in from reference TRBV2 and TRBJ1-5): EPEVTQTPSHQVTQMGQEVILRCVPISNHLYFYWYRQILGQKVEFLVSFYNNEISEKSEIFDDQFSVERPDGSNFTLKIRSTKLEDSAMYFCASSRAGTDQPQHFGDGTRLSIL.

This clonotype has only a few counts. V is TRBV20-1 and J is TRBJ2-1, with 7 bases lining up with TRBD2. The CDR3 sequence is 14 residues long. CDR1 DFQATT and CDR2 SNEGSKA come from the germline V gene (reference sequence). The V and J ends lost 3 bases and 3 bases, in that order; junction bases with no gene match: 5. The CDR3 sequence is CSASSAGDYNEQFF. The CDR3 nucleotides read TGCAGTGCTAGTTCCGCGGGGGACTACAATGAGCAGTTCTTC.

This clonotype showed up many times. The J gene is TRBJ2-7, the V gene TRBV20-1, with 7 bases matching TRBD1. V shed 6 bases, J shed 3 bases, and the junction held 5 bases outside the gene matches. CDR1 DFQATT and CDR2 SNEGSKA come from the germline V gene (reference sequence). CDR3 length: 12 amino acids. The CDR3 bases are TGCAGTGCGTCAGACAGGGACTACGAGCAGTACTTC. Encoded protein: CSASDRDYEQYF.

The chain joins TRBV30 to TRBJ2-1, with D unresolved. The germline V and J ends were trimmed by 0 bases and 4 bases, with 13 bases remaining between them. Germline-derived CDR1 and CDR2 are GTSNPN and SVGIG (reference sequence). CDR3 size: 15 residues. This chain's CDR3 is CAWSVSGPQYNEQFF. CDR3 nucleotides: TGTGCCTGGAGTGTATCTGGGCCCCAGTACAATGAGCAGTTCTTC.

This clonotype was observed at least ten times. The V gene is TRBV11-2, the J gene TRBJ2-3; 14 nucleotides line up with TRBD2. V trimming: 5 bases; J trimming: 2 bases; junction bases outside the gene matches: 3. CDR1 is SGHAT and CDR2 is FQNNGV in the germline V gene. The CDR3 has 16 residues. CDR3 nucleotides: TGTGCCAGCAGCGGGACTAGCGGGGGAGACACAGATACGCAGTATTTT. This translates into CASSGTSGGDTDTQYF. Combining the CDR3 with reference TRBV11-2 and TRBJ2-3 gives the whole variable domain EAGVAQSPRYKIIEKRQSVAFWCNPISGHATLYWYQQILGQGPKLLIQFQNNGVVDDSQLPKDRFSAERLKGVDSTLKIQPAKLEDSAVYLCASSGTSGGDTDTQYFGPGTRLTVL.

This chain connects TRBV6-1 to TRBJ1-5; 8 bases agree with TRBD1. Germline CDR1 reads MNHNS; CDR2 reads SASEGT. V gave up 10 bases and J gave up 7 bases; unmatched junction bases: 12. This CDR3 is built from 14 residues. CDR3 sequence reads: CATFPRQGAQPQHF. CDR3 DNA sequence: TGTGCCACCTTCCCTAGGCAGGGGGCACAGCCCCAGCATTTT.

This clonotype has ten or more counts. The V call is TRBV6-1, the J call TRBJ1-1; tentative D call: TRBD1 (5 bases). The CDR3 loop spans 11 amino acids. V lost 11 bases and J lost 9, with 16 bases in between. Germline-derived CDR1 and CDR2 are MNHNS and SASEGT. As DNA, the CDR3 is TGTGCCGGGCGGGACTCAGCGAAAGCTTTCTTT. Amino acid sequence: CAGRDSAKAFF.

V gene TRBV7-6 combines with J gene TRBJ1-6; D may be TRBD1 (5 bases). V dropped 5 bases and J dropped 13 bases, with 18 bases sitting between them. CDR1 is SGHVS, CDR2 FNYEAQ, per germline. This CDR3 comprises 14 residues. The CDR3 DNA follows: TGTGCCAGCAGCCCATCCGGGCAGGGATCGCCCCTCCACTTT. Encoded protein: CASSPSGQGSPLHF.

This clonotype was detected ten times or more. The J gene is TRBJ2-1, the V gene TRBV2, with TRBD2 identical over 9 bases. J gave up 7 bases and V 1 base, and 5 bases lay outside the gene matches. The CDR3 runs 15 residues. Germline assignment: CDR1 SNHLY and CDR2 FYNNEI. The CDR3 DNA reads TGTGCCAGCAGTGAAGAAGCGGGAGGCAAAAATGAGCAGTTCTTC. As protein: CASSEEAGGKNEQFF.

This clonotype was seen many times. The chain employs TRBV2 and TRBJ1-5; no firm D call. This CDR3 is built from 15 residues. V shed 3 bases and J shed 0 bases, with 9 bases lying between them. Germline V gene sequence: CDR1 SNHLY, CDR2 FYNNEI. The CDR3 sequence: CASSDGDISNQPQHF. The DNA for the CDR3 is TGTGCCAGCAGTGACGGAGACATTAGCAATCAGCCCCAGCATTTT.

This clonotype occurred a few times. This chain links TRBV6-1 with TRBJ2-1; the match to TRBD2 covers 13 bases. CDR1 and CDR2 from the germline V gene are MNHNS and SASEGT. This CDR3 has 14 residues. V gave up 7 bases and J gave up 9 bases; unmatched junction bases: 6. CDR3 protein: CASTLLAGGVEQFF. In nucleotides, the CDR3 is TGTGCCAGCACTCTACTAGCGGGAGGGGTTGAGCAGTTCTTC.

Regarding this clonotype: This may come from a read error, since a much larger clone is one base off. The rearrangement joins TRBV20-1 to TRBJ1-1; D is unclear. CDR3 size: 12 residues. Germline CDR1 is DFQATT and CDR2 is SNEGSKA (reference sequence). The V and J ends lost 2 bases and 4 bases respectively, with 8 bases between them. The CDR3 loop is CSARRQSTEAFF. The CDR3 DNA reads TGCAGTGCTAGACGGCAGAGCACTGAAGCTTTCTTT.

This clonotype was detected a few times. The chain uses TRBV7-9 and TRBJ2-2; possible D gene TRBD1, 5 bases. Trimming removed 4 bases at V and 1 base at J, with 10 bases between. Germline values: CDR1 SEHNR, CDR2 FQNEAQ (reference sequence). This CDR3 has 15 amino acids. The CDR3 reads CASSWGTGNTGELFF. The CDR3 DNA follows: TGTGCCAGCAGCTGGGGCACGGGGAACACCGGGGAGCTGTTTTTT.

This clonotype was seen a few times. The J gene is TRBJ2-1, the V gene TRBV20-1; maybe TRBD1 (5 bases). The germline V gene has CDR1 DFQATT and CDR2 SNEGSKA (reference sequence). The CDR3 has 11 residues. DNA for the CDR3: TGCAGCTCCGACAGAAACAATGAGCAGTTCTTC. Amino acid sequence: CSSDRNNEQFF.

Here the CDR3 DNA reads TGTGCCACCTCGGCCGGGGAGCTGTTTTTT. The encoded protein is CATSAGELFF. V usage is TRBV6-1 and J usage is TRBJ2-2; D remains unclear. CDR1 is MNHNS and CDR2 is SASEGT in the germline V gene. Deletions cut 10 bases from V and 6 bases from J, with 6 bases between. The length of the CDR3 is 10 residues.

This clonotype was recorded at least ten times. J is TRBJ2-1 and V is TRBV10-3; 8 bases are a match to TRBD2. The length of the CDR3 is 15 residues. Germline lookup yields CDR1 ENHRY and CDR2 SYGVKD. The ends lost 3 bases at V and 3 bases at J; junction bases unmatched: 4. This CDR3 is CAISDLAGGYNEQFF. In DNA, the CDR3 is TGTGCCATCAGTGACCTCGCGGGAGGCTACAATGAGCAGTTCTTC.

This clonotype came up a few times. The V and J genes are TRBV6-1 and TRBJ1-2, with TRBD1 as a possible D gene (6 bases). The CDR3 extends over 14 amino acids. CDR1 is MNHNS and CDR2 is SASEGT in the germline V gene. V was clipped by 6 bases and J by 4 bases, with 15 bases between them. CDR3 coding DNA: TGTGCCAGCAGCTCGACGGACAGCATCTATGGCTACACCTTC. Its translation: CASSSTDSIYGYTF.

The chain joins TRBV4-1 to TRBJ2-1, with TRBD2 as a possible D gene (6 bases). Trimming cost V 0 bases and J 7 bases, with 10 bases left between them. Per germline, CDR1 MGHRA and CDR2 YSYEKL. CDR3 length equals 14 residues. The CDR3 loop is CASSQERGPNEQFF. CDR3 bases: TGCGCCAGCAGCCAAGAGCGGGGACCGAATGAGCAGTTCTTC.

Ten or more counts support this clonotype. The rearrangement links TRBV30 to TRBJ2-3, with TRBD2 as a possible D gene (5 bases). This CDR3 contains 14 residues. CDR1 GTSNPN and CDR2 SVGIG come from the germline V gene (reference sequence). V lost 4 bases and J lost 3, with 14 bases in between. CDR3 nucleotide sequence: TGTGCCTGGATTAAGGAGGACGAGACAGATACGCAGTATTTT. Residues: CAWIKEDETDTQYF.

This clonotype has a count of ten or more. This rearrangement joins TRBV11-3 to TRBJ2-5; 7 bases agree with TRBD1. The CDR3 has 15 amino acids. Per the germline V gene, CDR1 is SGHNT and CDR2 is YENEEA. Trimming removed 2 bases from V and 1 base from J; junction bases left unmatched: 4. The CDR3: CASSLRTGVQETQYF. CDR3 DNA: TGTGCCAGCAGCTTAAGGACAGGAGTCCAAGAGACCCAGTACTTC.

The chain links TRBV6-2 or TRBV6-3 to TRBJ2-7, with D possibly being TRBD2 (6 bases). CDR3 size: 13 residues. V was pared by 6 bases and J by 5 bases, with 14 bases between. CDR1 and CDR2 (germline): MNHEY, SVGEGT. The CDR3: CASSNQRVHEQYF. CDR3 coding DNA: TGTGCCAGCAGCAATCAGCGGGTTCACGAGCAGTACTTC.

The chain combines TRBV7-3 with TRBJ1-1; 7 nucleotides align to TRBD1. The trim removed 1 base at V and 5 bases at J, leaving 7 bases unmatched. Germline CDR1 is SGHTA and CDR2 is FQGTGA. The CDR3 extends over 15 amino acids. As DNA, the CDR3 is TGTGCCAGCAGCTTAATGGCAGGGGGGGGAACTGAAGCTTTCTTT. Amino acid sequence: CASSLMAGGGTEAFF.

This clonotype was seen at least ten times. The chain recombines TRBV12-3 or TRBV12-4 with TRBJ1-2, with D perhaps TRBD1 (6 bases). V was pared by 6 bases and J by 4 bases, with 15 bases between. CDR3 length: 14 amino acids. The DNA for the CDR3 is TGTGCCAGCAGACAGGGTGAGAGAGGCTATGGCTACACCTTC. Amino acids: CASRQGERGYGYTF.